One and the same sample provided the 10 T cell receptor beta chains below, sequenced in a study of vaccination and CD4 T cells after COVID-19. Cultured CD4+ T-cell DNA underwent Oncomine TCR Beta short-read sequencing. TCRdb called the PCR reads again in MiXCR, with one record for every CDR3 protein. The table records over 5,000 distinct CDR3 sequences, less than 55% of them present only once. The antigens these receptors bind are not known. Treatment: 10-day PBMC culture with coronavirus spike peptide pools or control peptides (ViraFEST assay). Sample: CD4+ T cells from blood, cultured in vitro. Receptors were obtained from a human donor who had recovered from COVID-19.

This clonotype was counted between two and nine times. The chain joins TRBV7-9 to TRBJ1-6; 9 bases map to TRBD1. V lost 5 bases to trimming and J lost 8 bases; unmatched junction nucleotides: 1. Germline V gene lookup returns CDR1 SEHNR and CDR2 FQNEAQ (reference sequence). The CDR3 contains 13 residues. The CDR3 loop is CASSRTGDSPLHF. The CDR3 bases are TGTGCCAGCAGCCGGACAGGGGATTCACCCCTCCACTTT. The whole variable domain, filled in from reference TRBV7-9 and TRBJ1-6, reads DTGVSQNPRHKITKRGQNVTFRCDPISEHNRLYWYRQTLGQGPEFLTYFQNEAQLEKSRLLSDRFSAERPKGSFSTLEIQRTEQGDSAMYLCASSRTGDSPLHFGNGTRLTVT.

A few counts support this clonotype. The chain is built from TRBV21-1 and TRBJ2-5; the tabulated D call, TRBD1, remains unverified against the DNA. TRBV21-1 is classified as a pseudogene. This CDR3 region has 16 residues. Written as DNA, the CDR3 is TGTGCCAGCAGGAAAGGGGCAGGGGGACTCCAAGAGACCCAGTACTTC. Translation: CASRKGAGGLQETQYF.

In its sample, this clonotype ranks as large (0.1 to 1%). V and J are TRBV6-1 and TRBJ1-6, with D possibly being TRBD1 (6 bases). CDR3 length: 14 amino acids. Trimming left V 6 bases short and J 10 bases short, with 16 bases between. The V gene's germline CDR1 is MNHNS and CDR2 SASEGT. This chain's CDR3 is CASREHREKSPLHF. The CDR3 DNA reads TGTGCCAGCAGGGAACACAGGGAAAAGTCACCCCTCCACTTT.

This clonotype has a handful of counts. The J gene is TRBJ1-1, the V gene TRBV14; a possible D gene is TRBD1 (6 bases). This CDR3 contains 19 residues. Germline CDR1 reads SGHDN; CDR2 reads FVKESK. Trimming took off 0 bases at V and 7 bases at J, with 27 bases between the two ends. As DNA, the CDR3 is TGTGCCAGCAGCCAAGATGAGCGCGCAGGGGCATATGGTCGGATTGAAGCTTTCTTT. Protein: CASSQDERAGAYGRIEAFF.

This chain links TRBV6-1 with TRBJ1-6, with a tentative D call TRBD1 (5 bases). Trimming removed 7 bases from V and 6 bases from J, with 19 bases in between. The CDR3 is 16 residues long. The V gene's germline CDR1 is MNHNS and CDR2 SASEGT. The CDR3 is CASNHPRGPANSPLHF. The CDR3 nucleotides read TGTGCCAGCAACCATCCGCGGGGACCCGCTAATTCACCCCTCCACTTT.

This clonotype was recorded a few times. This chain uses TRBV12-3 or TRBV12-4 with TRBJ2-7; 10 bases fit TRBD2. The CDR3 extends over 13 amino acids. The V segment lost 6 bases and the J segment 7 bases; nucleotides outside the gene matches: 6. As DNA, the CDR3 is TGTGCCAGCAGGGCCAGCGGGAGGGGGGAGCAGTACTTC. As protein: CASRASGRGEQYF.

This clonotype has more than one count but fewer than ten. J is TRBJ1-3 and V is TRBV6-1, with D hard to call. V was shortened by 1 base and J by 2 bases, with 15 bases between the two germline ends. This CDR3 contains 17 residues. Per germline, CDR1 MNHNS and CDR2 SASEGT. The CDR3 spells CASSEVRYLATGNTIYF. The CDR3 region has the DNA TGTGCCAGCAGTGAAGTAAGATACTTAGCAACTGGAAACACCATATATTTT.

This clonotype was observed a handful of times. The chain joins TRBV5-1 to TRBJ1-2; D is ambiguous. The length of the CDR3 is 18 residues. V was clipped by 1 base and J by 1 base, with 20 bases between them. In germline, CDR1 is SGHRS, CDR2 YFSETQ. The CDR3 is CASSLIKQLWALNYGYTF. The CDR3 region has the DNA TGCGCCAGCAGCTTGATAAAGCAGCTCTGGGCCCTTAACTATGGCTACACCTTC. The complete variable domain, with remaining parts taken from reference TRBV5-1 and TRBJ1-2, reads KAGVTQTPRYLIKTRGQQVTLSCSPISGHRSVSWYQQTPGQGLQFLFEYFSETQRNKGNFPGRFSGRQFSNSRSEMNVSTLELGDSALYLCASSLIKQLWALNYGYTFGSGTRLTVV.

The chain employs TRBV7-6 and TRBJ2-1, with 7 bases matching TRBD2. Germline CDR1 reads SGHVS; CDR2 reads FNYEAQ. V lost 2 bases and J lost 9; bases outside the gene matches: 7. This CDR3 is built from 14 residues. In DNA form, the CDR3 reads TGTGCCAGCAGCTTATCTCTAGCGGTCTCTGAGCAGTTCTTC. This codes for CASSLSLAVSEQFF.

The chain combines TRBV15 with TRBJ2-7; D remains unclear. V lost 1 base and J 6 bases, leaving 7 bases between the germline ends. CDR3 length: 12 amino acids. Germline-derived CDR1 and CDR2 are LNHNV and YYDKDF (reference sequence). The DNA of the CDR3 is TGTGCCACCAGCAGAGCTCATCGCGAGCAGTACTTC. This gives the protein CATSRAHREQYF.